This T cell receptor beta chain was retrieved from a study of shared clonotypes between healthy human individuals. Trimming took 5 bases from V and 4 from J, leaving 11 bases between them. The CDR3 is 13 amino acids. The V gene's germline CDR1 is MDHEN and CDR2 SYDVKM. This clone was seen just once. TCRdb's copy holds only in-frame clones and misses some; the assay was immunoSEQ multiplex PCR. Among 90,000 to 120,000 clones listed, 68% were seen once. Sequenced material: memory CD8+ T cells sorted from blood. The subset here: CD45RO+ cells pooled with CCR7-negative TemRA cells. This TCR was recovered from a woman in her 30s in good health. The chain employs TRBV28 and TRBJ2-5; no firm D call. This CDR3 reads CASSNGERETQYF. The CDR3 nucleotides read TGTGCCAGCAGTAATGGGGAAAGAGAGACCCAGTACTTC.